This T cell receptor (beta chain) stems from a study of persistence of HIV-infected CD4 T cells. CDR1 is MRHNA and CDR2 is SNTAGT in the germline V gene. The germline V and J ends were trimmed by 0 bases and 3 bases, with 6 bases remaining between them. The CDR3 totals 15 residues. The immunoSEQ assay was version 4, run in survey mode. TCRdb keeps only in-frame clones here, not all; method: immunoSEQ multiplex PCR. The sample lists tens of thousands of clones; approximately 78% were seen once. A remark on this clone: No antigen is known for it.

Cells were stimulated with CMV-infected fibroblast lysates at approximately 10 ug/mL. CD40L/CD69 double-negative CD45RO-high memory CD4+ T cells were collected. An approximately 17-hour stimulation of CD8-depleted PBMCs used anti-CD28/CD49d costimulation, CD40-blocking antibody and enfuvirtide. The TCR sequence derives from an adult man with HIV who was CMV-seropositive. V and J are TRBV6-4 and TRBJ1-6; the D is unclear. Sequences were derived from CD4+ T cells sorted from PBMCs after roughly 17-hour stimulation, sampled from a patient who received antiretroviral therapy. The CDR3 coding sequence is TGTGCCAGCAGTGACTCTGGGGTCTATAATTCACCCCTCCACTTT. Translated, it gives CASSDSGVYNSPLHF.